These 20 T cell receptor beta chains came from one sample sequenced in a study. In TCRdb, the RT-PCR reads were re-called with MiXCR into one record per CDR3 protein. The repertoire holds approximately 720,000 distinct CDR3 sequences, approximately 15% seen once, with roughly 3.9% in the top ten. The sample consisted of memory CD4+ T cells from blood. These receptors were obtained from a female donor in good health, serving as a healthy control.

This clonotype was recorded at least ten times. The rearrangement joins TRBV4-3 to TRBJ1-5, with TRBD1 matching 8 bases. V was pared by 0 bases and J by 7 bases, with 11 bases of the junction left unmatched. The CDR3 contains 17 residues. Germline values: CDR1 LGHNA, CDR2 YSLEER. The CDR3 region has the DNA TGCGCCAGCAGCCAAGATCACAGGGGGGGAGCGGGCCAGCCCCAGCATTTT. Translated, it gives CASSQDHRGGAGQPQHF.

This clonotype was observed at least ten times. The V gene is TRBV20-1, the J gene TRBJ1-2; 7 bases match TRBD1. Losses at the gene ends were 3 bases for V and 4 bases for J; bases not matched to a gene: 5. CDR1 DFQATT and CDR2 SNEGSKA come from the germline V gene (reference sequence). The CDR3 is 13 residues long. The DNA of the CDR3 is TGCAGTGCTAGTCACAGGGGTGGCTATGGCTACACCTTC. Encoded protein: CSASHRGGYGYTF.

Many counts were recorded for this clonotype. The chain combines TRBV20-1 with TRBJ2-7; tentatively, D is TRBD2 (5 bases). The CDR3 length is 14 residues. CDR1 is DFQATT, CDR2 SNEGSKA, per germline (reference sequence). Trimming removed 6 bases from V and 6 bases from J, with 21 bases in between. CDR3 nucleotides: TGCAGTGCGTCCCCTGAGGGATACGCCGCCGAGCAGTACTTC. Translated, it gives CSASPEGYAAEQYF.

The rearrangement links TRBV7-9 to TRBJ2-2; 8 nucleotides agree with TRBD1. Germline lookup yields CDR1 SEHNR and CDR2 FQNEAQ (reference sequence). With 5 bases clipped from V and 0 bases from J, the junction kept 5 bases outside the gene matches. The CDR3 spans 16 residues. This chain's CDR3 is CASSARTGTNTGELFF. CDR3 nucleotides: TGTGCCAGCAGCGCGAGGACAGGGACGAACACCGGGGAGCTGTTTTTT.

This clonotype was detected a few times. This chain connects TRBV12-3 or TRBV12-4 to TRBJ1-1; D might be TRBD1 (5 bases). The V end lost 10 bases, the J end lost 4 bases, and 13 bases lay between the germline ends. The CDR3 runs to 12 residues. This chain's CDR3 is CATAGLSTEAFF. CDR3 bases: TGTGCCACCGCAGGGCTCAGCACTGAAGCTTTCTTT.

The J gene is TRBJ2-3, the V gene TRBV3-1; 11 positions match TRBD2. V lost 2 bases and J lost 3; bases outside the gene matches: 1. Germline-derived CDR1 and CDR2 are LGHDT and YNNKEL (reference sequence). This CDR3 is built from 15 residues. The CDR3 reads CASSQTSGGTDTQYF. In DNA form, the CDR3 reads TGTGCCAGCAGCCAAACTAGCGGGGGTACAGATACGCAGTATTTT.

This clonotype was picked up many times. The rearrangement uses TRBV12-3 or TRBV12-4 and TRBJ1-2, with D possibly TRBD1 on 5 matching bases. Trimming stripped 4 bases from V and 0 bases from J, with 18 bases between. This CDR3 has 17 residues. The CDR3 DNA sequence: TGTGCCAGCAGTTCCCCCTTAGGTAGGGGAGCTAACTATGGCTACACCTTC. This sequence encodes CASSSPLGRGANYGYTF.

The V call is TRBV6-1, the J call TRBJ2-7; D is undetermined. The CDR3 is 15 residues long. Germline CDR1 is MNHNS and CDR2 is SASEGT. V lost 0 bases, J lost 5 bases, and 14 bases lay in between. Here the CDR3 DNA reads TGTGCCAGCAGTGAAGCTCTGGAGATGGTCCACGAGCAGTACTTC. It codes for CASSEALEMVHEQYF.

The CDR3 DNA follows: TGTGCCAGTCGGCGGGGGCCGCATCAGCCCCAGCATTTT. It encodes CASRRGPHQPQHF. The V and J genes are TRBV6-5 and TRBJ1-5, with a possible D match to TRBD1 (6 bases). The CDR3 is 13 amino acids. Trimming stripped 9 bases from V and 5 bases from J, with 14 bases between. Germline CDR1 and CDR2: MNHEY and SVGAGI.

This clonotype was seen only once. Sequence at one end of the junction differs from germline and may be a read error. The rearrangement joins TRBV7-7 to TRBJ2-5, with 7 bases lining up with TRBD1. This CDR3 is 15 amino acids long. Looked up from germline, CDR1 is SSHAT and CDR2 is FNYEAQ (reference sequence). The CDR3 here is CASSLRQGFQETQYF. The CDR3 DNA sequence: TGTGCTAGCAGCTTAAGACAGGGATTTCAAGAGACCCAGTACTTC.

There are a few counts of this clonotype. J is TRBJ2-5 and V is TRBV25-1; D gene uncertain. Deletions cut 1 base from V and 2 bases from J, with 11 bases between. Germline CDR1 MGHDK, CDR2 SYGVNS. CDR3 length: 15 amino acids. The DNA of the CDR3 is TGTGCCAGCAGTGAATCCCAAGGTCTACAAGAGACCCAGTACTTC. Protein product: CASSESQGLQETQYF.

The chain combines TRBV6-4 with TRBJ1-1; 12 nucleotides align to TRBD1. CDR1 and CDR2 (germline): MRHNA, SNTAGT. CDR3 size: 14 residues. V dropped 6 bases and J dropped 7; count of bases not matched to a gene: 6. This CDR3 reads CASRGDRGHNEAFF. In nucleotides, the CDR3 is TGTGCCAGCAGAGGGGACAGGGGGCATAATGAAGCTTTCTTT.

In this sample, this clonotype turned up a few times. The chain has TRBV28 and TRBJ1-4; no clear D gene. This CDR3 region has 13 residues. Germline V gene data show CDR1 as MDHEN and CDR2 as SYDVKM. Trimming took 3 bases from V and 6 from J, leaving 8 bases between them. CDR3 loop: CASSLFADEKLFF. CDR3 sequence (DNA): TGTGCCAGCAGTTTGTTTGCGGATGAAAAACTGTTTTTT.

This clonotype was seen repeatedly, ten times or more. V usage is TRBV25-1 and J usage is TRBJ2-7; TRBD1 matches 9 bases. Trimming took 4 bases from V and 6 from J; bases not matched to a gene: 10. Looked up from germline, CDR1 is MGHDK and CDR2 is SYGVNS. The CDR3 is made up of 15 amino acids. CDR3 in DNA: TGTGCCAGCAGTGCCTGGGGGACAGGGCAGGGCGAGCAGTACTTC. This codes for CASSAWGTGQGEQYF.

This clonotype was observed a few times. The chain employs TRBV20-1 and TRBJ2-7; D may be TRBD1 or TRBD2 (5 bases each). The V gene lost 4 bases and the J gene lost 2 bases, with 21 bases spanning the gap. The CDR3 is 16 amino acids. Germline assignment: CDR1 DFQATT and CDR2 SNEGSKA (reference sequence). CDR3 bases: TGCAGTGCTACTCAGGACAACCCGGGACGGGCCTACGAGCAGTACTTC. It translates to CSATQDNPGRAYEQYF.

This chain links TRBV29-1 with TRBJ2-2, with D possibly TRBD2 on 6 matching bases. CDR3 length: 14 residues. Trimming pared 2 bases from V and 8 bases from J, leaving 15 bases between. Germline V gives CDR1 SQVTM, CDR2 ANQGSEA. The chain's CDR3 is CSVELGMGTGELFF. The CDR3, as DNA: TGCAGCGTTGAACTGGGGATGGGGACTGGGGAGCTGTTTTTT.

This clonotype was counted a few times. The J gene is TRBJ2-5, the V gene TRBV9; the D is unclear. Germline-derived CDR1 and CDR2 are SGDLS and YYNGEE. The CDR3 is 14 amino acids. The V end was cut by 4 bases, the J end by 2 bases, with 12 bases between. The CDR3 spells CASSWSTSQETQYF. The DNA for the CDR3 is TGTGCCAGCAGCTGGAGCACGTCACAAGAGACCCAGTACTTC. Together with reference TRBV9 and TRBJ2-5, the CDR3 gives the full variable domain: DSGVTQTPKHLITATGQRVTLRCSPRSGDLSVYWYQQSLDQGLQFLIQYYNGEERAKGNILERFSAQQFPDLHSELNLSSLELGDSALYFCASSWSTSQETQYFGPGTRLLVL.

This clonotype occurred a few times. The gene calls are TRBV11-2 and TRBJ2-1; no reliable D call. CDR3 length: 13 amino acids. Germline V gene data show CDR1 as SGHAT and CDR2 as FQNNGV. With 0 bases removed from V and 10 bases from J, the gap between germline ends came to 10 bases. CDR3 region: CASSLDRLGEQFF. The CDR3 coding sequence is TGTGCCAGCAGCTTAGATAGATTGGGGGAGCAGTTCTTC.

This chain connects TRBV5-4 to TRBJ2-7; possibly TRBD1 for D (5 bases). V was trimmed by 3 bases and J by 7 bases, leaving 17 bases between them. Germline CDR1 reads SGHNT; CDR2 reads YYREEE (reference sequence). The CDR3 runs to 14 residues. CDR3 bases: TGTGCCAGCAGCTCAGGGAATTCGGGTCGAGAGCAGTACTTC. It specifies CASSSGNSGREQYF.

This clonotype was counted ten times or more. The chain uses TRBV7-2 and TRBJ1-5; D gene uncertain. Trimming took 0 bases from V and 9 from J, leaving 9 bases between them. Germline V CDR1 and CDR2: SGHTA, FQGNSA. The CDR3 runs 13 residues. Here the CDR3 reads CASSLAEGRPQHF. The CDR3 DNA is TGTGCCAGCAGCTTAGCGGAAGGGAGGCCCCAGCATTTT.